This T cell receptor (beta chain) is drawn from a study of cytomegalovirus exposure and HLA in healthy donors. A multiplex PCR was run with 60 Vbeta primers and 13 Jbeta primers. The assay was immunoSEQ multiplex PCR, and TCRdb's table has in-frame clones only and misses some. Of under 200,000 clones listed, about 64% are singletons. The CDR3 runs to 18 residues. Losses at the gene ends were 3 bases for V and 3 bases for J; bases not matched to a gene: 12. Germline V CDR1 and CDR2: LNHDA, SQIVND (reference sequence). Specimen: PBMCs. The rearrangement links TRBV19 to TRBJ1-5; 9 nucleotides match TRBD1. This clonotype was obtained from a middle-aged man in good health and CMV-seronegative. For the CDR3, the DNA is TGTGCCAGTAGTATGGATAGCTGGACAGGGGTGATCAATCAGCCCCAGCATTTT. It encodes CASSMDSWTGVINQPQHF.